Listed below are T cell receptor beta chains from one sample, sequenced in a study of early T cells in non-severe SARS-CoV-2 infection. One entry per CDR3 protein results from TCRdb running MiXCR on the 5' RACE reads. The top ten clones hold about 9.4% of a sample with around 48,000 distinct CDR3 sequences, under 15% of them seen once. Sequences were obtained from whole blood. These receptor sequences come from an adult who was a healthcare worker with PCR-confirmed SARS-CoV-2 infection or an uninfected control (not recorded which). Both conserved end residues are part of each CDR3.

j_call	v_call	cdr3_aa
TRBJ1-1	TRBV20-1	CSARWETGGTEAFF
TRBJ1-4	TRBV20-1	CSAATGRLNEKLFF
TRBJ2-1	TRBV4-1	CASSQERDTYNEQFF
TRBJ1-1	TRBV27	CASSLFGQNTEAFF
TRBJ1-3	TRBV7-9	CASSPNQVTIYF
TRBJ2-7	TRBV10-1	CASSEPGTSPYEQYF
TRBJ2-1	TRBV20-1	CSARASGYNEQFF
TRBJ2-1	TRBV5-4	CASGLAGGPMNEQFF
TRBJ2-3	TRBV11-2	CASSSQGAPGDTQYF
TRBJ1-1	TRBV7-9	CASSQEGLNTEAFF
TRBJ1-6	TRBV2	CASSDSIWTTRDSPLHF
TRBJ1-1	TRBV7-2	CASRQGAGSTEAFF
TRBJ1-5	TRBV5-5	CASSPTGRNSNQPQHF
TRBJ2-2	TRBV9	CASSPHGLGFANTGELFF
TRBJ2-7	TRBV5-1	CASSSGYYEQYF
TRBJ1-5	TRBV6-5	CASSYSTGGGQPQHF
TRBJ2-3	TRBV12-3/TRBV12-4	CASSFRGGTDTQYF
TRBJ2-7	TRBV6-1	CASRATGDHEQYF
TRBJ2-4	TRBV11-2	CASSPGRGLSKNIQYF
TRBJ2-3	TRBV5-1	CASSLAGAMGDTQYF
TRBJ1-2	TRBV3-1	CASSQSGTGDPLGGYTF
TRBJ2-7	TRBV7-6	CASSLSRGEQYF
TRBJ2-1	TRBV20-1	CSADGLAGSYNEQFF
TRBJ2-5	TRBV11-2	CASSLSSAAQYF
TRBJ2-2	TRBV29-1	CSVGHQNTGELFF
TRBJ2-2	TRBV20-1	CSAFAAGANTGELFF
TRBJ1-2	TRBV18	CASSREDYGYTF
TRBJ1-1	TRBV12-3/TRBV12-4	CASSLIANTEAFF
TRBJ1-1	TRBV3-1	CASSQEQSTEAFF
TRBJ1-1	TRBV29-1	CSVDDRQNTEAFF
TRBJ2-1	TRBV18	CASSPSRDRGANEQFF
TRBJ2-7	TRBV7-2	CASSLEGQGSYEQYF
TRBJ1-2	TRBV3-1	CASSQTPDRVDGYTF
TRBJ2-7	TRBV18	CASSSEGKSYEQYF
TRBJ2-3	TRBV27	CASSPRQSTDTQYF
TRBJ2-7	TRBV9	CASSVGGTEEQYF
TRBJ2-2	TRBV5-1	CASSLPGELFF
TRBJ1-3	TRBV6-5	CASSSRDLPNTIYF
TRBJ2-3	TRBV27	CASSLSRGGADTQYF
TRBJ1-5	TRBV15	CATSNDRGQPQHF
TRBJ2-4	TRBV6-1	CASSEEVVLAKNIQYF